This T cell receptor beta chain was captured by sequencing in a study of blood T cell repertoires in COVID-19. Background on the study: Acute-phase and convalescent COVID-19 samples originated in the United States, Italy and Spain. T cells, B-cell-depleted T cells, or PBMCs supplied cDNA or gDNA.

In the original analysis: Estimation of nucleated cell counts relied on the amplification of reference gene primers. The protocol was immunoSEQ multiplex PCR, while the TCRdb copy is restricted to in-frame clones and leaves out a portion. V and J calls and clone size follow that table, whereas D and trimming were derived from the DNA. Here the sample spans about 43,000 clones, approximately 90% being singletons. This CDR3 spans 12 amino acids. Deletions cut 7 bases from V and 10 bases from J, with 16 bases between. CDR1 MDHEN and CDR2 SYDVKM come from the germline V gene. The source material was peripheral blood. The chain has TRBV28 and TRBJ1-1, with D maybe TRBD1 (6 bases). The sequence came from a woman older than 75 with active COVID-19. CDR3 sequence reads: CASNVKTGLAFF. CDR3 DNA sequence: TGTGCCAGCAATGTTAAAACAGGGTTAGCTTTCTTT.